This is a list of T cell receptor beta chains from one sample in a study of T and B cells in COVID-19 patients. One entry per CDR3 protein results from TCRdb running MiXCR on the multiplex PCR reads. The table lists 5,500 to 7,000 distinct CDR3 sequences, about 25% of them singletons. Sample: blood. The receptors come from a human donor with active COVID-19. CDR3s include the opening cysteine and the closing phenylalanine or tryptophan. Fields, in order: V gene, J gene, D gene, clone size, CDR3 DNA, CDR3 protein. D genes are given only for firm matches. Some rows have no size entry. The others give once, few or many, or a class for an expanded clone.

TRBV6-5	TRBJ2-6	TRBD1	medium-sized	TGTGCCAGCAGTTATGGGGACAGTCCTGGGGCCAACGTCCTGACTTTC	CASSYGDSPGANVLTF
TRBV12-3/TRBV12-4	TRBJ1-5	TRBD1	many	TGTGCCAGCAGTTTAGGAAGCTCAGGGGGTCAGCCCCAGCATTTT	CASSLGSSGGQPQHF
TRBV18	TRBJ1-1	-	few	TGTGCCAGCGCGGGGGGAATGAACACTGAAGCTTTCTTT	CASAGGMNTEAFF
TRBV12-3/TRBV12-4	TRBJ2-7	TRBD2	-	TGTGCCAGCAGGGCGGGGGGAAGCTCCTACGAGCAGTACTTC	CASRAGGSSYEQYF
TRBV19	TRBJ2-2	TRBD2	large	TGTGCCAGTAGTGCGGGACTAGCGGGAGTGAGCGGGGAGCTGTTTTTT	CASSAGLAGVSGELFF
TRBV9	TRBJ2-5	-	medium-sized	TGTGCCAGCAGCGTAGGAGGGTGGGAGACAGGCCAAGAGACCCAGTACTTC	CASSVGGWETGQETQYF
TRBV5-4	TRBJ1-1	-	few	TGTGCCAGCAGCTTGGAAACAGGGTACACTGAAGCTTTCTTT	CASSLETGYTEAFF
TRBV5-5	TRBJ2-2	-	medium-sized	TGTGCCAGCAGCTTGGAATATGAGGGAGAGAAGGGGACCGGGGAGCTGTTTTTT	CASSLEYEGEKGTGELFF
TRBV30	TRBJ2-1	-	medium-sized	TGTGCCTGGAGTCTCGGGACGGTCGGAAATGAGCAGTTCTTC	CAWSLGTVGNEQFF
TRBV19	TRBJ2-5	TRBD2	-	TGTGCCAGCAGTGAGGGACTAGCGGGAACACAAGAGACCCAGTACTTC	CASSEGLAGTQETQYF
TRBV19	TRBJ1-1	TRBD1	-	TGTGCCAGTACGGTCAGGGGGATCACTGAAGCTTTCTTT	CASTVRGITEAFF
TRBV5-1	TRBJ1-1	TRBD1	-	TGCGCCAGCAGCGAGGGGGCCACGAACACTGAAGCTTTCTTT	CASSEGATNTEAFF
TRBV29-1	TRBJ2-1	TRBD2	-	TGCAGCGTTGGGGCTAGCGGGGAGTCCGGGACTTCCGGTGGGAATGAGCAGTTCTTC	CSVGASGESGTSGGNEQFF
TRBV6-4	TRBJ1-1	-	-	TGTGCCAGCAGTGACCCGAGCGGGGTGGCAGGGGCCCAGAACACTGAAGCTTTCTTT	CASSDPSGVAGAQNTEAFF
TRBV18	TRBJ2-1	-	medium-sized	TGTGCCAGCTCACCAGTTTCGGACAGCTTGTACAATGAGCAGTTCTTC	CASSPVSDSLYNEQFF
TRBV2	TRBJ2-2	-	few	TGTGCCAGCAAAGAGGATTCGAACACCGGGGAGCTGTTTTTT	CASKEDSNTGELFF
TRBV5-1	TRBJ1-1	-	few	TGCGCCAGCAGCTCTACCGGGACAAACACTGAAGCTTTCTTT	CASSSTGTNTEAFF
TRBV28	TRBJ2-7	-	-	TGTGCCAGCACCTTGGGTAATGGCGAGCAGTACTTC	CASTLGNGEQYF
TRBV6-5	TRBJ2-1	-	medium-sized	TGTGCCAGCAGTCTTCCCACAGGGCTTGAGCAGTTCTTC	CASSLPTGLEQFF
TRBV6-5	TRBJ2-3	TRBD2	-	TGTGCCAGCGGGGGGGACCAGGGCACAGATACGCAGTATTTT	CASGGDQGTDTQYF
TRBV5-1	TRBJ2-2	TRBD1	many	TGCGCCAGCAGCAGGGGACAGTCGAACACCGGGGAGCTGTTTTTT	CASSRGQSNTGELFF
TRBV27	TRBJ2-6	TRBD2	medium-sized	TGTGCCAGCACCCCCGGGGGGGCCCCTGGGGCCAACGTCCTGACTTTC	CASTPGGAPGANVLTF
TRBV24-1	TRBJ2-1	TRBD2	-	TGTGCCACCAGTGACCGGCTAGCGGGGAGCTCCTACAATGAGCAGTTCTTC	CATSDRLAGSSYNEQFF
TRBV10-3	TRBJ1-1	-	medium-sized	TGTGCCTCAGGCGGCCGAGTGGACACTGAAGCTTTCTTT	CASGGRVDTEAFF
TRBV6-1	TRBJ2-2	-	medium-sized	TGTGCCAGCATCCTGAGTCAGGGGATTGGCGCCGGGGAGCTGTTTTTT	CASILSQGIGAGELFF
TRBV21-1	TRBJ2-1	-	-	TGTGCCAGCAGCTCCCGACTAGCGGGAGGCATTGGTAATGAGCAGTTCTTC	CASSSRLAGGIGNEQFF
TRBV5-5	TRBJ2-3	-	medium-sized	TGTGCCAGCAGCTTGCGGGCGGGGACTAGCACAGATACGCAGTATTTT	CASSLRAGTSTDTQYF
TRBV7-2	TRBJ1-5	-	-	TGTGCCAGCAGCTGGGGCAGCATTGGCAATCAGCCCCAGCATTTT	CASSWGSIGNQPQHF
TRBV18	TRBJ2-2	TRBD2	-	TGTGCCAGCTCATCCGGACTAGCAGTGAACACCGGGGAGCTGTTTTTT	CASSSGLAVNTGELFF
TRBV29-1	TRBJ2-7	TRBD1	medium-sized	TGCAGCGTCGGGGACAGTGGGGAGCAGTACTTC	CSVGDSGEQYF
TRBV5-1	TRBJ2-7	TRBD2	few	TGCGCCAGCAGCTTGGAGGGAGCCACCGGGACTAGGTCCTACGAGCAGTACTTC	CASSLEGATGTRSYEQYF
TRBV11-2	TRBJ1-4	-	-	TGTGCCAGCAGCTCCAACCTTAATGAAAAACTGTTTTTT	CASSSNLNEKLFF